The clone carrying this T cell receptor (beta chain) was picked up a small number of times. This sample's time point: patch test 1, 2 weeks after DPC sensitization. Described treatment: therapeutic diphenylcyclopropenone sensitization with weekly scalp DPC. TCRdb itself ran the RACE reads through MiXCR, one entry per CDR3 protein. Among fewer than 95,000 distinct CDR3 sequences listed, 8% to 11% were seen once. Germline values: CDR1 LGHNA, CDR2 YSLEER. The CDR3 contains 14 residues. Trimming removed 4 bases from V and 11 bases from J, with 20 bases in between. These data are taken from a study of human T cells and chemical hapten exposure. Study summary: Diphenylcyclopropenone was applied weekly to patients' scalps across the roughly 23-week study.

Sequences were derived from whole blood, sampled in connection with sensitization to the hapten diphenylcyclopropenone (DPC). The chain uses TRBV4-3 and TRBJ1-1, with D possibly being TRBD1 (5 bases). The clonotype comes from a man aged 35 to 55 with alopecia areata. Some clones in this sample may be carry-over from other donors' samples. DNA of the CDR3: TGCGCCAGCAGCCCGAGTAACCGGGACGCCAGGGCTTTCTTT. This codes for CASSPSNRDARAFF.